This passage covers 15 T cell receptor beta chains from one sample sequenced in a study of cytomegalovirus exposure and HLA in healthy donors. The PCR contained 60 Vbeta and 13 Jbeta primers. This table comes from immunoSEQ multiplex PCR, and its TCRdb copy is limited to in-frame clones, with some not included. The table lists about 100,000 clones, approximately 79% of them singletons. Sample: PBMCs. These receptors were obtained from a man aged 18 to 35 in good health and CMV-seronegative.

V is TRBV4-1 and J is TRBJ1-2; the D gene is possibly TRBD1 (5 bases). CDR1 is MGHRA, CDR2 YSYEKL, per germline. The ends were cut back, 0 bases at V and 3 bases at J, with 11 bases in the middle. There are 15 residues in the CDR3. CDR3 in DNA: TGCGCCAGCAGCCAAGAGGGGCTCTGGTACTATGGCTACACCTTC. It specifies CASSQEGLWYYGYTF.

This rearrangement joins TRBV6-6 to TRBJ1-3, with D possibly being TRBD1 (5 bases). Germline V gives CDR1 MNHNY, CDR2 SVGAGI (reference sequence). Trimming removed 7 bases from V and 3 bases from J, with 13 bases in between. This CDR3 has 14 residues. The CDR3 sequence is CASTNGGNGNTIYF. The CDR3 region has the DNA TGTGCCAGCACTAACGGGGGAAATGGAAACACCATATATTTT.

The CDR3 DNA sequence: TGTGCCAGCAGCTTGGGAGACAATGAGCAGTTCTTC. Amino acids: CASSLGDNEQFF. The genes are TRBV5-6 and TRBJ2-1; D ambiguous. With 0 bases removed from V and 5 bases from J, the gap between germline ends came to 3 bases. The germline gives CDR1 SGHDT, CDR2 YYEEEE. The CDR3 covers 12 residues.

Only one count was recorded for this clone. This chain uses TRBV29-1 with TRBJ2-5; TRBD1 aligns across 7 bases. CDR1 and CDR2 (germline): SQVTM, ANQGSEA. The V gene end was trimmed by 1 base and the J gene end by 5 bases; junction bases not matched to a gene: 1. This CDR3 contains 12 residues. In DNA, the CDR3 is TGCAGCGTTGAAGGGGACAGCGAGACCCAGTACTTC. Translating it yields CSVEGDSETQYF.

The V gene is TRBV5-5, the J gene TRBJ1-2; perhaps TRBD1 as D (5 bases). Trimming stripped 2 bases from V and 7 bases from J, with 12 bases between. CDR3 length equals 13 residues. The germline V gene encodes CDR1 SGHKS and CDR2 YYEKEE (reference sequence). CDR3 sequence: CASSFRLQGGYTF. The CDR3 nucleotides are TGTGCCAGCAGCTTCCGGCTGCAGGGTGGCTACACCTTC.

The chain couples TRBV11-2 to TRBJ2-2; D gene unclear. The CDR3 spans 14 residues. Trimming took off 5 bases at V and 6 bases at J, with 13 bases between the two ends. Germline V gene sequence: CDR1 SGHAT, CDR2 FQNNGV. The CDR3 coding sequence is TGTGCCAGCAGCCAAGTGCGGCGCTCCGGGGAGCTGTTTTTT. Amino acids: CASSQVRRSGELFF.

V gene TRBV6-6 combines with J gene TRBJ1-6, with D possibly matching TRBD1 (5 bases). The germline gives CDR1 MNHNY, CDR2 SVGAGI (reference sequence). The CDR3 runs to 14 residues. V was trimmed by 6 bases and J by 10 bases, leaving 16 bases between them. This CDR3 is CASSFAGVDSPLHF. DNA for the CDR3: TGTGCCAGCAGCTTCGCGGGGGTCGACTCACCCCTCCACTTT.

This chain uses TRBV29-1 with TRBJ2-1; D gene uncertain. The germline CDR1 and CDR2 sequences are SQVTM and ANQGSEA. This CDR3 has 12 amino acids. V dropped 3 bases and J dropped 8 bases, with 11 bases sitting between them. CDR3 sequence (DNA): TGCAGCGTTGAGGCCAGGATGTATGAGCAGTTCTTC. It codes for CSVEARMYEQFF.

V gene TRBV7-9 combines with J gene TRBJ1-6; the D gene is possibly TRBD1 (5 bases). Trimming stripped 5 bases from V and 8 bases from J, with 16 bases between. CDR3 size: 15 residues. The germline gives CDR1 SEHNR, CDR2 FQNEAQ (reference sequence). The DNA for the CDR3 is TGTGCCAGCAGCCTACGGACACTCAGCCATTCACCCCTCCACTTT. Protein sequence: CASSLRTLSHSPLHF.

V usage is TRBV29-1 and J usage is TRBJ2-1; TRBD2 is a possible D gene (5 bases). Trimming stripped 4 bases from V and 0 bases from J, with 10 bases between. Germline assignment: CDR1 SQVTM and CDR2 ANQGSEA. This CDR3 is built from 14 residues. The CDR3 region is CSVASTSSYNEQFF. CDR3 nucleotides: TGCAGCGTTGCTAGCACGAGCTCCTACAATGAGCAGTTCTTC.

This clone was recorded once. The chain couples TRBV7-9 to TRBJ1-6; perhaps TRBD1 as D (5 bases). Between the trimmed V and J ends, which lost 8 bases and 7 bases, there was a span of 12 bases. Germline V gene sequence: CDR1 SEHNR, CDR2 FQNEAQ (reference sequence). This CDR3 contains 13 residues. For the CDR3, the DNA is TGTGCCAGCCAGCCCGGGGGGAATTCACCCCTCCACTTT. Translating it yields CASQPGGNSPLHF.

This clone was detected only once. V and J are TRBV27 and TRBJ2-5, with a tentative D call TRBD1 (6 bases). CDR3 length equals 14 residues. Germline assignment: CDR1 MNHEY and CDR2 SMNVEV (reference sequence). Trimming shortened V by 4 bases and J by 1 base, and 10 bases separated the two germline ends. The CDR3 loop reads CASSSDSFQETQYF. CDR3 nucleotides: TGTGCCAGCAGTTCGGACAGCTTCCAAGAGACCCAGTACTTC.

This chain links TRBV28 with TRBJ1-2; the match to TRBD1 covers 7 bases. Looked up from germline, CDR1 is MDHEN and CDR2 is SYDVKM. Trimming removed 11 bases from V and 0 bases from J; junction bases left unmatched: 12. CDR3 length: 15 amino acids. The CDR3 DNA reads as TGTGCCTCCAAGCCCCTGACAGGGACTAACTATGGCTACACCTTC. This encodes CASKPLTGTNYGYTF.

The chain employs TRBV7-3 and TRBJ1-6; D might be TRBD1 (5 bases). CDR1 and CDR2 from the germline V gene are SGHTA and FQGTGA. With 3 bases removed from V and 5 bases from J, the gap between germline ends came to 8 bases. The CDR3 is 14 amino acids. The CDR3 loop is CASSLGGNNSPLHF. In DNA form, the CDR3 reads TGTGCCAGCAGCTTGGGGGGGAATAATTCACCCCTCCACTTT.

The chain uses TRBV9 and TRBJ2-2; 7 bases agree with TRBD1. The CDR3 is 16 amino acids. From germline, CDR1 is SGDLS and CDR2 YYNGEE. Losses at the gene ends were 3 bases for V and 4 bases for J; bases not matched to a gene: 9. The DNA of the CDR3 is TGTGCCAGCAGCGCCCTCCGACAGGGTGCCACCGGGGAGCTGTTTTTT. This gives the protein CASSALRQGATGELFF.